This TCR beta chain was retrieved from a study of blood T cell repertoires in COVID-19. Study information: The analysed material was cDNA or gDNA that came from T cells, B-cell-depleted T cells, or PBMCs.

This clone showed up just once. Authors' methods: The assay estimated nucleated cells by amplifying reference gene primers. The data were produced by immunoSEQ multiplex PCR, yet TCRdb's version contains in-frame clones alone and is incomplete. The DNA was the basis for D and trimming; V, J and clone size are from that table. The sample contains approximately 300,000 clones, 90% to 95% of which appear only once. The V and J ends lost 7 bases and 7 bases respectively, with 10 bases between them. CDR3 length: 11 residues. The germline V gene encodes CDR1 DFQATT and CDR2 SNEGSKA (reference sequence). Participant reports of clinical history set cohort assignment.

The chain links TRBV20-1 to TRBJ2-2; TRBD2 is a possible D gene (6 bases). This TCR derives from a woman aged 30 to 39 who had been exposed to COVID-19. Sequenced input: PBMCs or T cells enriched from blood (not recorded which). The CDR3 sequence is CSVQGGGELFF. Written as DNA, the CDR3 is TGCAGTGTTCAGGGAGGCGGGGAGCTGTTTTTT.